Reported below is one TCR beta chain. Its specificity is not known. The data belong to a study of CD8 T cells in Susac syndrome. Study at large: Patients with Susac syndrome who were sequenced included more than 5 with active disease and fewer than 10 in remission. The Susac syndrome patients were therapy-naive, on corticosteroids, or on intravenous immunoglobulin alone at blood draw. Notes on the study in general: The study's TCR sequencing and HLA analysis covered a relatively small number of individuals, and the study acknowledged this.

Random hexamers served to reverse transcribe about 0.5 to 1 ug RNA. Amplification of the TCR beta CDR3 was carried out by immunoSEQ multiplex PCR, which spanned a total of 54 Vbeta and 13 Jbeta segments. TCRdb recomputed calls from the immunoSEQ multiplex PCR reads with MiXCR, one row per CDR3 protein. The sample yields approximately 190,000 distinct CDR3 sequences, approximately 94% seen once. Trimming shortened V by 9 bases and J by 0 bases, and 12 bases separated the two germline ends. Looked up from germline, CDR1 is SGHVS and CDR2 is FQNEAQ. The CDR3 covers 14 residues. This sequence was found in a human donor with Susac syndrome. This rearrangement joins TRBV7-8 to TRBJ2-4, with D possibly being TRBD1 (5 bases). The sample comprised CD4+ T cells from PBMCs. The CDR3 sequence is CASAQALAKNIQYF. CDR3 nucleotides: TGTGCCAGTGCACAGGCCTTAGCCAAAAACATTCAGTACTTC.